This T cell receptor (beta chain) comes out of a study of CD8+CD57+ T cells in acquired aplastic anemia. In the study overall: Sorted CD4+ and CD8+ cells yielded DNA averaging about 3.1 ug.

It was genomic DNA that served as the template for profiling TCR beta VDJ and CDR3. TCRdb analysed the reads with MiXCR anew, one entry per CDR3 protein. This sample has 200,000 or so distinct CDR3 sequences, with 64% found just once. Study-wide results and caveats: Between patients and controls, 25 to 30 CD8+ CDR3 sequences were found in common.

On this clonotype itself: As yet, its antigen is unknown.

The sequence derives from a human donor with severe aplastic anemia or a healthy control (not recorded which). The sequenced sample was sorted CD4+, CD8+, or CD8+CD57+ T cells (not recorded which) from PBMCs.

CDR3 sequence: CASSLGHNEQFF. In nucleotides, the CDR3 is TGTGCCAGCAGCTTGGGTCACAATGAGCAGTTCTTC. V gene TRBV7-3 combines with J gene TRBJ2-1; D unresolved. The CDR3 covers 12 residues. Germline V gene sequence: CDR1 SGHTA, CDR2 FQGTGA. V was trimmed by 3 bases and J by 5 bases, leaving 5 bases between them.